The present entry profiles one T cell receptor (beta chain) with its context. The ends were cut back, 2 bases at V and 6 bases at J, with 11 bases in the middle. CDR3 size: 14 residues. Germline V lookup: CDR1 SGHVS, CDR2 FQNEAQ. This sample is drawn from a study of blood T cell repertoires in COVID-19. Original processing notes: How many nucleated cells were present was estimated from reference gene primer amplification. Only in-frame clones appear in the TCRdb table, and some are missing; sequencing was by immunoSEQ multiplex PCR. V, J and clone size were drawn from that table, and D and trimming were deduced from the DNA. Found here are about 220,000 clones, roughly 89% of them singletons; the top ten hold 2.6%.

Sequencing was performed on PBMCs or T cells enriched from blood (not recorded which). This sequence was found in a woman under 40 with acute COVID-19. The chain uses TRBV7-8 and TRBJ2-1; D may be TRBD1 (6 bases). The CDR3 region has the DNA TGTGCCAGCAGCTTAATGGCAGGGGTCAATGAGCAGTTCTTC. Translating gives CASSLMAGVNEQFF.